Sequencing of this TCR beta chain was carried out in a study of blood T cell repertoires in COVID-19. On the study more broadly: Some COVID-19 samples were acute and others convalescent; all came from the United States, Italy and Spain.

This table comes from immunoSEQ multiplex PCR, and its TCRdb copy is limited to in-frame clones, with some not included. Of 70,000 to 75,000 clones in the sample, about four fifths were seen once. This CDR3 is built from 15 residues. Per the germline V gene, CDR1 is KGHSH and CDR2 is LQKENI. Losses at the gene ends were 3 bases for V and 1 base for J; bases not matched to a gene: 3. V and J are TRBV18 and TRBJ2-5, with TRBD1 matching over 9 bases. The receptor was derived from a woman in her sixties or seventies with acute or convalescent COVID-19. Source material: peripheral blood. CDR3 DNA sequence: TGTGCCAGCTCACCGGGGACAGGGCTCCAAGAGACCCAGTACTTC. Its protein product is CASSPGTGLQETQYF.